The clone carrying this TCR beta chain was counted at least ten times. Its specificity is unknown. In the library, individual cDNA molecules carried attached unique molecular identifiers. MiXCR was run by TCRdb on the 5' RACE reads, yielding one entry per CDR3 protein. Of just under 90,000 distinct CDR3 sequences detected, around 14% appear once; the ten largest clones hold roughly 6.4%. This entry comes from a study of early T cells in non-severe SARS-CoV-2 infection. Germline CDR1 and CDR2: SQVTM and ANQGSEA. With 3 bases removed from V and 6 bases from J, the gap between germline ends came to 17 bases. The CDR3 has 14 residues. Findings and caveats of the study: A preference for anti-spike CD8 responses marked VDJdb matching, which missed private and CD4 specificities.

Source material: whole blood. This chain links TRBV29-1 with TRBJ1-1; a possible D gene is TRBD1 (6 bases). The TCR sequence derives from an adult who was a healthcare worker with PCR-confirmed SARS-CoV-2 infection or an uninfected control (not recorded which). The DNA for the CDR3 is TGCAGCGTTGAGGGGGGGCTACTAAACGCTGAAGCTTTCTTT. Protein product: CSVEGGLLNAEAFF.